What follows is one T cell receptor (beta chain) and its context. This sample was included in a study of control samples from healthy donors and cancer patients. From germline, CDR1 is MNHNY and CDR2 SVGAGI (reference sequence). This CDR3 has 15 amino acids. V lost 1 base and J 3 bases, leaving 12 bases between the germline ends. The protocol was immunoSEQ multiplex PCR, while the TCRdb copy is restricted to in-frame clones and leaves out a portion. The data contain tens of thousands of clones, about nine tenths of them singletons. This clonotype originated in a man aged 35 to 55 with colorectal cancer. This chain connects TRBV6-6 to TRBJ1-1; D may be TRBD1 (6 bases). Sequencing was performed on PBMCs. The CDR3 nucleotides read TGTGCCAGCAGTTACTTGACAGGTATTGACACTGAAGCTTTCTTT. It specifies CASSYLTGIDTEAFF.